This T cell receptor (beta chain) emerged from a study of spatial heterogeneity in lung cancer. CDR1 is DFQATT, CDR2 SNEGSKA, per germline (reference sequence). Deletions cut 0 bases from V and 2 bases from J, with 8 bases between. The CDR3 has 14 residues. This clonotype has a handful of counts. Time point: sample taken at primary tumor resection. TCRdb used MiXCR to reprocess the 5' RACE reads, holding one entry per CDR3 protein. The sample records around 66,000 distinct CDR3 sequences, about 6.6% being singletons. The chain carries TRBV20-1 and TRBJ2-4, with D unresolved. This material consisted of PBMCs, taken at surgery. This sequence was found in a female donor with early-stage non-small cell lung cancer. In DNA form, the CDR3 reads TGCAGTGCTAGAGAGGGTTCCCCCAAAAACATTCAGTACTTC. This gives the protein CSAREGSPKNIQYF.